The 31 T cell receptor beta chains below were found in one sample sequenced in a study of patients and donors after allogeneic stem cell transplantation. TCRdb independently ran MiXCR on the RT-PCR reads; one entry per CDR3 protein. The sample holds 400,000 to 450,000 distinct CDR3 sequences, 16% seen once. Sequencing used blood, either unsorted or a sorted T cell fraction (not recorded which). All receptors derive from a human donor who was either an allogeneic HSCT recipient or a stem cell or donor lymphocyte infusion donor (not recorded which). It is not recorded whose cells these are; they may come from a transplant donor.

This clonotype showed up just a few times. The chain is built from TRBV3-1 and TRBJ2-3; 11 nucleotides match TRBD2. With 3 bases clipped from V and 2 bases from J, the junction kept 4 bases outside the gene matches. In germline, CDR1 is LGHDT, CDR2 YNNKEL (reference sequence). This CDR3 contains 16 residues. This CDR3 is CASSHRLAGYTDTQYF. In DNA, the CDR3 is TGTGCCAGCAGCCACCGACTAGCGGGGTACACAGATACGCAGTATTTT.

This chain connects TRBV3-1 to TRBJ1-1; tentative D call: TRBD1 (5 bases). The CDR3 spans 14 residues. The germline CDR1 and CDR2 sequences are LGHDT and YNNKEL (reference sequence). The V end was cut by 7 bases, the J end by 0 bases, with 12 bases between. For the CDR3, the DNA is TGTGCCAGCACCCGGACACTTATGAACACTGAAGCTTTCTTT. Protein product: CASTRTLMNTEAFF.

This clonotype was seen repeatedly, ten times or more. The rearrangement uses TRBV12-3 or TRBV12-4 and TRBJ2-7; D uncertain. The V end lost 6 bases, the J end lost 4 bases, and 10 bases lay between the germline ends. The CDR3 is 12 amino acids. The CDR3 here is CASSIVGYEQYF. As DNA, the CDR3 is TGTGCCAGCAGCATCGTGGGGTACGAGCAGTACTTC.

The chain has TRBV2 and TRBJ1-1, with D maybe TRBD1 (5 bases). The CDR3 is 13 residues long. Trimming removed 4 bases at V and 5 bases at J, with 11 bases between. Germline V gene data show CDR1 as SNHLY and CDR2 as FYNNEI. Written as DNA, the CDR3 is TGTGCCAGCAGTGCTCAGGGTTCGACTGAAGCTTTCTTT. This codes for CASSAQGSTEAFF.

This clonotype has ten or more counts. This sequence joins TRBV5-1 and TRBJ2-3; D gene unclear. CDR1 SGHRS and CDR2 YFSETQ come from the germline V gene. The V and J ends lost 0 bases and 0 bases respectively, with 8 bases between them. CDR3 length: 15 residues. The CDR3 spells CASSLAWISTDTQYF. The CDR3 region has the DNA TGCGCCAGCAGCTTGGCTTGGATAAGCACAGATACGCAGTATTTT.

This clonotype was detected a few times. The chain joins TRBV18 to TRBJ2-1, with TRBD2 identical over 14 bases. This CDR3 comprises 19 residues. Germline values: CDR1 KGHSH, CDR2 LQKENI. V lost 2 bases to trimming and J lost 7 bases; unmatched junction nucleotides: 13. The CDR3 coding sequence is TGTGCCAGCTCACCATTACCGGGGACTAGCGGGAGAAGTATGAATGAGCAGTTCTTC. Its translation is CASSPLPGTSGRSMNEQFF.

This clonotype came up a few times. As DNA, the CDR3 is TGTGCCATCAGTGAGCGGGGACTAGCGGAACTGAGGGGCACCGGGGAGCTGTTTTTT. Amino acid sequence: CAISERGLAELRGTGELFF. The chain links TRBV10-3 to TRBJ2-2, with TRBD2 identical over 11 bases. With V trimmed by 2 bases and J by 4 bases, 12 bases remained unmatched. Germline CDR1 and CDR2: ENHRY and SYGVKD. This CDR3 is built from 19 residues.

J is TRBJ2-2 and V is TRBV7-8, with 13 bases aligning to TRBD2. Germline CDR1 is SGHVS and CDR2 is FQNEAQ. The CDR3 spans 18 residues. The ends lost 5 bases at V and 0 bases at J; junction bases unmatched: 6. The CDR3 DNA is TGTGCCAGCAGCAACCGACTAGCGGGGGGCGCGAACACCGGGGAGCTGTTTTTT. It yields the protein CASSNRLAGGANTGELFF.

The chain carries TRBV2 and TRBJ2-1; D ambiguous. This CDR3 has 12 amino acids. Per germline, CDR1 SNHLY and CDR2 FYNNEI. Trimming cost V 4 bases and J 5 bases, with 6 bases left between them. The CDR3 region is CASSAKDNEQFF. CDR3 DNA sequence: TGTGCCAGCAGTGCTAAGGACAATGAGCAGTTCTTC.

In its sample, this clonotype is medium-sized. This chain connects TRBV7-6 to TRBJ1-1; tentatively, D is TRBD1 (5 bases). Germline V CDR1 and CDR2: SGHVS, FNYEAQ. Between the trimmed V and J ends, which lost 1 base and 6 bases, there was a span of 12 bases. CDR3 length: 14 residues. CDR3 sequence (DNA): TGTGCCAGCAGCTTAGGGCCAGGGACCGCTGAAGCTTTCTTT. Protein: CASSLGPGTAEAFF.

This clonotype has a handful of counts. The chain links TRBV4-1 to TRBJ2-5; no definite D call. In germline, CDR1 is MGHRA, CDR2 YSYEKL. Between the trimmed V and J ends, which lost 0 bases and 5 bases, there was a span of 13 bases. This CDR3 region has 15 residues. CDR3 DNA: TGCGCCAGCAGCCAAGATAGGATTGTTAGGGAGACCCAGTACTTC. Translated: CASSQDRIVRETQYF.

V is TRBV5-4 and J is TRBJ1-2; D is possibly TRBD1 (5 bases). Deletions cut 4 bases from V and 5 bases from J, with 24 bases between. This CDR3 spans 17 amino acids. The germline V gene has CDR1 SGHNT and CDR2 YYREEE (reference sequence). CDR3 coding DNA: TGTGCCAGCAGCGCCCAAGGTGGGCAGGGAGAAGGGTATGGCTACACCTTC. Protein sequence: CASSAQGGQGEGYGYTF.

The J gene is TRBJ2-5, the V gene TRBV6-5; 7 positions match TRBD1. Germline V CDR1 and CDR2: MNHEY, SVGAGI. The CDR3 is 14 amino acids. J gave up 2 bases and V 4 bases, and 4 bases lay outside the gene matches. This CDR3 is CASSLPGQQETQYF. The CDR3 region has the DNA TGTGCCAGCAGTTTGCCGGGACAGCAAGAGACCCAGTACTTC.

V usage is TRBV29-1 and J usage is TRBJ1-2, with D maybe TRBD1 (5 bases). In germline, CDR1 is SQVTM, CDR2 ANQGSEA. Trimming pared 4 bases from V and 7 bases from J, leaving 16 bases between. The CDR3 loop spans 13 amino acids. CDR3 sequence reads: CSVAGTPIFGYTF. The CDR3 DNA is TGCAGCGTTGCGGGGACCCCAATATTTGGCTACACCTTC. The full variable domain, in which reference TRBV29-1 and TRBJ1-2 provide the parts outside the CDR3, is SAVISQKPSRDICQRGTSLTIQCQVDSQVTMMFWYRQQPGQSLTLIATANQGSEATYESGFVIDKFPISRPNLTFSTLTVSNMSPEDSSIYLCSVAGTPIFGYTFGSGTRLTVV.

The gene calls are TRBV7-8 and TRBJ2-7; 10 positions agree with TRBD1. From germline, CDR1 is SGHVS and CDR2 FQNEAQ. J lost 4 bases, V lost 5 bases, and 5 bases had no gene match. The CDR3 has 14 residues. The CDR3 spells CASSRRDRGYEQYF. The CDR3 bases are TGTGCCAGCAGCCGCCGGGACAGGGGTTACGAGCAGTACTTC.

The rearrangement joins TRBV15 to TRBJ1-2; D remains ambiguous. V shed 6 bases and J shed 5 bases, with 10 bases lying between them. Germline loops: CDR1 LNHNV, CDR2 YYDKDF (reference sequence). The CDR3 is 12 amino acids. The CDR3 spells CATSDGEYGYTF. The CDR3 bases are TGTGCCACCAGTGACGGGGAGTATGGCTACACCTTC.

The rearrangement uses TRBV7-2 and TRBJ2-7, with TRBD2 as a possible D gene (6 bases). Deletions cut 5 bases from V and 3 bases from J, with 14 bases between. The CDR3 sequence is 14 residues long. Germline V gene sequence: CDR1 SGHTA, CDR2 FQGNSA. CDR3 residues: CASSTQTSSYEQYF. The CDR3 DNA sequence: TGTGCCAGCAGCACCCAGACTAGTAGCTACGAGCAGTACTTC.

Comment on this clonotype: A clone one base away is much larger, so this may be a read error. The conserved phenylalanine or tryptophan is not found at the CDR3 terminus, so this likely reflects a read error. The rearrangement links TRBV3-1 to TRBJ1-6; D is unclear. There are 15 residues in the CDR3. Germline-derived CDR1 and CDR2 are LGHDT and YNNKEL (reference sequence). V was clipped by 1 base and J by 10 bases, with 14 bases between them. CDR3 protein: CASSQGERTLSPLHS. CDR3 sequence (DNA): TGTGCCAGCAGCCAAGGGGAACGGACGTTGTCACCCCTCCACTCT.

This clonotype was observed a handful of times. The chain combines TRBV21-1 with TRBJ1-5; TRBD1 is the table's D call, not checked against the DNA. TRBV21-1 is marked as a pseudogene. CDR3 length equals 16 residues. In DNA form, the CDR3 reads TGTGCCAGCAGCAAAGAGGGTCCCCGTAGCAATCAGCCCCAGCATTTT. Translation gives CASSKEGPRSNQPQHF.

This clonotype was picked up a small number of times. J is TRBJ2-1 and V is TRBV10-3; 7 bases are shared with TRBD1. Trimming removed 2 bases from V and 9 bases from J; junction bases left unmatched: 19. The CDR3 loop spans 18 amino acids. Germline V gives CDR1 ENHRY, CDR2 SYGVKD. This CDR3 is CAISEPNSGTAVTGEQFF. CDR3 nucleotide sequence: TGTGCCATCAGTGAGCCCAACTCCGGGACAGCTGTCACAGGTGAGCAGTTCTTC.

This chain links TRBV29-1 with TRBJ2-7, with 8 bases fitting TRBD2. V shed 6 bases, J shed 0 bases, and the junction held 4 bases outside the gene matches. This CDR3 spans 13 amino acids. Germline V CDR1 and CDR2: SQVTM, ANQGSEA. The CDR3 nucleotides are TGCAGCGTAGTCGGGGGGGGCTCCTACGAGCAGTACTTC. The encoded protein is CSVVGGGSYEQYF.

V usage is TRBV9 and J usage is TRBJ1-2; TRBD1 is a possible D gene (5 bases). Trimming stripped 4 bases from V and 4 bases from J, with 8 bases between. The CDR3 loop spans 12 amino acids. Germline V lookup: CDR1 SGDLS, CDR2 YYNGEE. This chain's CDR3 is CASSRGLYGYTF. CDR3 DNA sequence: TGTGCCAGCAGCCGGGGCCTCTATGGCTACACCTTC.

The rearrangement joins TRBV20-1 to TRBJ2-3, with a possible D match to TRBD1 (6 bases). V dropped 6 bases and J dropped 2 bases, with 15 bases sitting between them. This CDR3 has 14 amino acids. Germline V gives CDR1 DFQATT, CDR2 SNEGSKA (reference sequence). The CDR3 region is CSAPERGFTDTQYF. The CDR3 coding sequence is TGCAGTGCCCCGGAAAGGGGGTTCACAGATACGCAGTATTTT.

Only a few counts were recorded for this clonotype. The J gene is TRBJ1-1, the V gene TRBV4-3; possible D gene TRBD1, 5 bases. Germline V lookup: CDR1 LGHNA, CDR2 YSLEER. The CDR3 runs 15 residues. V was cut by 0 bases and J by 5 bases, with 13 bases left in between. CDR3: CASSQDRQGATEAFF. As DNA, the CDR3 is TGCGCCAGCAGCCAAGATCGTCAGGGAGCGACTGAAGCTTTCTTT.

This clonotype was observed a handful of times. This chain links TRBV20-1 with TRBJ2-1, with D possibly matching TRBD2 (5 bases). The CDR3 loop spans 14 amino acids. V lost 6 bases to trimming and J lost 2 bases, with 14 bases between them. CDR1 and CDR2 from the germline V gene are DFQATT and SNEGSKA (reference sequence). The DNA of the CDR3 is TGCAGTGCGCTTCAGCTAGCTACCTACAATGAGCAGTTCTTC. Translating gives CSALQLATYNEQFF.

The chain recombines TRBV12-3 or TRBV12-4 with TRBJ2-5; the D is unclear. CDR3 length equals 13 residues. The ends were cut back, 3 bases at V and 4 bases at J, with 9 bases in the middle. The CDR3: CASSFEPGETQYF. CDR3 nucleotides: TGTGCCAGCAGTTTCGAACCAGGAGAGACCCAGTACTTC.

The genes are TRBV29-1 and TRBJ2-2; D is possibly TRBD1 or TRBD2 (5 bases each). Germline CDR1 is SQVTM and CDR2 is ANQGSEA. This CDR3 contains 14 residues. V dropped 6 bases and J dropped 4 bases, with 15 bases sitting between them. In DNA, the CDR3 is TGCAGCGTGGCAGAGGGGAGCGGCACCGGGGAGCTGTTTTTT. Its protein product is CSVAEGSGTGELFF.

The table lists this clonotype with a few counts. CDR3 bases: TGTGCCAGCAGCTTAACAGGGGGGCCTGGAAACACCATATATTTT. Protein sequence: CASSLTGGPGNTIYF. The chain employs TRBV7-9 and TRBJ1-3; 8 nucleotides align to TRBD1. Germline V gene data show CDR1 as SEHNR and CDR2 as FQNEAQ (reference sequence). Trimming cost V 2 bases and J 2 bases; bases outside gene matches: 2. CDR3 length: 15 amino acids.

This clonotype came up a few times. The chain combines TRBV20-1 with TRBJ2-5; no clear D gene. The germline V gene has CDR1 DFQATT and CDR2 SNEGSKA (reference sequence). CDR3 length: 13 amino acids. V lost 3 bases to trimming and J lost 5 bases, with 13 bases between them. The CDR3 nucleotides are TGCAGTGCTAGGAGAACGGTCGGGGAGACCCAGTACTTC. Protein: CSARRTVGETQYF.

This clonotype occurred a few times. The chain employs TRBV12-3 or TRBV12-4 and TRBJ1-5; 8 bases are shared with TRBD1. This CDR3 region has 17 residues. J gave up 3 bases and V 3 bases, and 10 bases lay outside the gene matches. The CDR3: CASSLGIRTGSNQPQHF. Here the CDR3 DNA reads TGTGCCAGCAGTTTGGGGATTCGGACAGGGTCCAATCAGCCCCAGCATTTT.

This clonotype was observed a few times. The CDR3: CATSRDLRGYGYTF. Written as DNA, the CDR3 is TGTGCCACCAGCAGAGATCTACGGGGGTATGGCTACACCTTC. The V gene is TRBV15, the J gene TRBJ1-2, with D possibly TRBD1 on 5 matching bases. The ends were cut back, 0 bases at V and 5 bases at J, with 10 bases in the middle. Germline V gene data show CDR1 as LNHNV and CDR2 as YYDKDF (reference sequence). The CDR3 is made up of 14 amino acids.